This T cell receptor (beta chain) is from a study of blood T cell repertoires in COVID-19. Overall study context: COVID-19 samples collected from the United States, Italy and Spain covered acute and convalescent phases.

Trimming pared 6 bases from V and 6 bases from J, leaving 17 bases between. CDR1 is MNHEY and CDR2 is SVGAGI in the germline V gene. This CDR3 contains 14 residues. In the authors' methods: The authors estimated nucleated cell counts from reference gene primer amplification. Assay used: immunoSEQ multiplex PCR; TCRdb lists only in-frame clones, some missing. D and trimming were read from the DNA, whereas the V and J calls and clone size are those reported in that table. The table records under 250,000 clones, more than 70% of them present only once. The V and J genes are TRBV6-5 and TRBJ1-1; maybe TRBD1 (6 bases). The sample was peripheral blood. The receptor comes from a woman of 80 years or more with COVID-19, enrolled during active disease. As DNA, the CDR3 is TGTGCCAGCAGATGGACAGTTTCGGGCCCTGAAGCTTTCTTT. Translation: CASRWTVSGPEAFF.